Presented here are 25 T cell receptor beta chains from one specimen sequenced in a study of cytomegalovirus exposure and HLA in healthy donors. The assay was immunoSEQ multiplex PCR, and TCRdb's table has in-frame clones only and misses some. The sample lists approximately 140,000 clones; about 91% were seen once. The sample was PBMCs. These receptors were collected from a woman in her late teens or twenties in good health and CMV-seropositive.

The chain recombines TRBV5-1 with TRBJ1-2, with D perhaps matching TRBD1 (5 bases). Germline lookup yields CDR1 SGHRS and CDR2 YFSETQ. CDR3 size: 14 residues. The V end was cut by 0 bases, the J end by 4 bases, with 10 bases between. The CDR3, as DNA: TGCGCCAGCAGCTTGGGGGGCAGGGTCTATGGCTACACCTTC. As protein: CASSLGGRVYGYTF.

The CDR3 DNA reads TGCAGCGTTGAGGGTCCGGGACAGTTCTATGGCTACACCTTC. Encoded protein: CSVEGPGQFYGYTF. The chain uses TRBV29-1 and TRBJ1-2, with 7 bases matching TRBD1. CDR1 is SQVTM, CDR2 ANQGSEA, per germline. The V segment lost 3 bases and the J segment 4 bases; nucleotides outside the gene matches: 8. The CDR3 has 14 amino acids.

In DNA form, the CDR3 reads TGTGCCAGTAGTTCTATGGACAGGGCCCCTTTCGGGGAGCTGTTTTTT. Its protein product is CASSSMDRAPFGELFF. This sequence joins TRBV19 and TRBJ2-2, with 8 bases aligning to TRBD1. V lost 5 bases to trimming and J lost 7 bases; unmatched junction nucleotides: 12. The CDR3 runs 16 residues. Germline CDR1 reads LNHDA; CDR2 reads SQIVND (reference sequence).

V usage is TRBV4-1 and J usage is TRBJ1-2; 7 positions match TRBD1. CDR1 and CDR2 (germline): MGHRA, YSYEKL. CDR3 size: 16 residues. After removal of 0 bases from V and 1 base from J, the junction contained 5 bases not matched to a gene. The CDR3 region is CASSQDKGQYNYGYTF. CDR3 DNA: TGCGCCAGCAGCCAAGATAAGGGACAGTATAACTATGGCTACACCTTC.

The chain recombines TRBV7-3 with TRBJ2-3; 10 bases fit TRBD1. V lost 4 bases and J lost 4; bases outside the gene matches: 2. The length of the CDR3 is 14 residues. CDR1 is SGHTA and CDR2 is FQGTGA in the germline V gene. CDR3 residues: CASSSTGGSDTQYF. CDR3 nucleotides: TGTGCCAGCAGCTCGACAGGGGGCTCAGATACGCAGTATTTT.

The chain joins TRBV15 to TRBJ1-2; 9 nucleotides agree with TRBD1. Germline V gene sequence: CDR1 LNHNV, CDR2 YYDKDF (reference sequence). CDR3 length equals 14 residues. V was pared by 6 bases and J by 4 bases, with 6 bases of the junction left unmatched. The CDR3 loop is CATRPDRGAYGYTF. As DNA, the CDR3 is TGTGCCACCAGGCCGGACAGGGGAGCCTATGGCTACACCTTC.

This clone has a handful of counts. The rearrangement uses TRBV29-1 and TRBJ1-6, with TRBD1 matching 8 bases. The trim removed 4 bases at V and 9 bases at J, leaving 5 bases unmatched. The CDR3 covers 13 residues. CDR1 and CDR2 (germline): SQVTM, ANQGSEA. CDR3 DNA sequence: TGCAGCGTTGGGTGGACAGGGAGTTCACCCCTCCACTTT. This codes for CSVGWTGSSPLHF.

In DNA form, the CDR3 reads TGTGCCAGCAGTCGACTAGCGTCCCAAGAGACCCAGTACTTC. This translates into CASSRLASQETQYF. The J gene is TRBJ2-5, the V gene TRBV28; the match to TRBD2 covers 8 bases. Unmatched junction bases numbered 3, after V lost 5 bases and J lost 1 base. The CDR3 extends over 14 amino acids. Germline-derived CDR1 and CDR2 are MDHEN and SYDVKM.

This chain links TRBV9 with TRBJ2-1; 9 bases fit TRBD1. The CDR3 has 15 residues. In germline, CDR1 is SGDLS, CDR2 YYNGEE. V dropped 3 bases and J dropped 3; count of bases not matched to a gene: 4. The CDR3 region has the DNA TGTGCCAGCAGCGCCGACAGGGGGAACTACAATGAGCAGTTCTTC. The encoded protein is CASSADRGNYNEQFF.

The rearrangement joins TRBV2 to TRBJ2-5; TRBD2 agrees at 7 bases. J lost 5 bases, V lost 7 bases, and 7 bases had no gene match. Germline CDR1 reads SNHLY; CDR2 reads FYNNEI. The CDR3 runs to 13 residues. CDR3 bases: TGTGCCAGCACGAATTGGGGGGGGGAGACCCAGTACTTC. Residues: CASTNWGGETQYF.

The chain recombines TRBV15 with TRBJ2-5, with no clear D. The germline V gene encodes CDR1 LNHNV and CDR2 YYDKDF (reference sequence). This CDR3 has 12 amino acids. The V gene lost 2 bases and the J gene lost 7 bases, with 8 bases spanning the gap. The CDR3 nucleotides read TGTGCCACCAGCAGACCCCGAGGGACCCAGTACTTC. Amino acid sequence: CATSRPRGTQYF. Together with reference TRBV15 and TRBJ2-5, the CDR3 gives the full variable domain: DAMVIQNPRYQVTQFGKPVTLSCSQTLNHNVMYWYQQKSSQAPKLLFHYYDKDFNNEADTPDNFQSRRPNTSFCFLDIRSPGLGDTAMYLCATSRPRGTQYFGPGTRLLVL.

The V and J genes are TRBV10-3 and TRBJ1-1; 9 nucleotides align to TRBD1. Trimming took 10 bases from V and 11 from J; bases not matched to a gene: 14. The CDR3 loop spans 13 amino acids. Germline CDR1 and CDR2: ENHRY and SYGVKD. In nucleotides, the CDR3 is TGTGCCACCAGAACAGGGGGCGCTTTCTGGGCTTTCTTT. This gives the protein CATRTGGAFWAFF.

The chain uses TRBV27 and TRBJ2-1; no definite D call. CDR1 and CDR2 (germline): MNHEY, SMNVEV (reference sequence). Trimming cost V 4 bases and J 7 bases, with 11 bases left between them. This CDR3 is built from 13 residues. As DNA, the CDR3 is TGTGCCAGCAGTTCTTCTAGGTTGAATGAGCAGTTCTTC. Its protein is CASSSSRLNEQFF.

The V call is TRBV6-5, the J call TRBJ2-7, with 8 nucleotides matching TRBD1. CDR1 MNHEY and CDR2 SVGAGI come from the germline V gene. V shed 6 bases, J shed 4 bases, and the junction held 8 bases outside the gene matches. The CDR3 spans 14 residues. DNA of the CDR3: TGTGCCAGCAGGAAGGACAGGGTGGGATACGAGCAGTACTTC. Its translation is CASRKDRVGYEQYF.

The rearrangement links TRBV2 to TRBJ1-2; TRBD1 matches 9 bases. V dropped 10 bases and J dropped 7; count of bases not matched to a gene: 10. The CDR3 is 13 amino acids. CDR1 is SNHLY, CDR2 FYNNEI, per germline. The DNA of the CDR3 is TGTGCCACCCCCGGGACAGGGTTTGGTGGCTACACCTTC. This codes for CATPGTGFGGYTF.

The rearrangement joins TRBV2 to TRBJ2-5; 9 bases are shared with TRBD1. V was pared by 9 bases and J by 1 base, with 15 bases of the junction left unmatched. Germline V gene sequence: CDR1 SNHLY, CDR2 FYNNEI. The CDR3 extends over 17 amino acids. Here the CDR3 reads CARSTGGPEAVQETQYF. CDR3 bases: TGTGCCAGATCGACAGGGGGGCCAGAGGCCGTCCAAGAGACCCAGTACTTC.

This clone has only a few counts. This CDR3 is also generated by other DNA sequences in the sample. This chain links TRBV27 with TRBJ2-7, with D possibly matching TRBD2 (5 bases). The CDR3 has 13 residues. The germline V gene has CDR1 MNHEY and CDR2 SMNVEV (reference sequence). Trimming took off 6 bases at V and 0 bases at J, with 9 bases between the two ends. CDR3 bases: TGTGCCAGCAGCACCGGGAACTCCTACGAGCAGTACTTC. It encodes CASSTGNSYEQYF.

The chain employs TRBV18 and TRBJ2-2, with TRBD2 matching 14 bases. This CDR3 has 14 residues. Trimming cost V 8 bases and J 5 bases; bases outside gene matches: 1. CDR1 and CDR2 from the germline V gene are KGHSH and LQKENI. The DNA of the CDR3 is TGTGCCAGCCGGACTAGCGGGGGGACCGGGGAGCTGTTTTTT. As protein: CASRTSGGTGELFF. The whole variable domain, filled in from reference TRBV18 and TRBJ2-2, reads NAGVMQNPRHLVRRRGQEARLRCSPMKGHSHVYWYRQLPEEGLKFMVYLQKENIIDESGMPKERFSAEFPKEGPSILRIQQVVRGDSAAYFCASRTSGGTGELFFGEGSRLTVL.

The chain has TRBV19 and TRBJ2-1; 8 nucleotides match TRBD2. The germline gives CDR1 LNHDA, CDR2 SQIVND (reference sequence). The CDR3 extends over 14 amino acids. Trimming cost V 4 bases and J 4 bases; bases outside gene matches: 3. The CDR3 reads CASSTGTSYNEQFF. The CDR3 DNA reads TGTGCCAGTAGTACCGGGACTAGTTACAATGAGCAGTTCTTC.

The V gene is TRBV2, the J gene TRBJ1-1; no firm D call. CDR3 length equals 13 residues. The V gene lost 6 bases and the J gene lost 6 bases, with 14 bases spanning the gap. The germline CDR1 and CDR2 sequences are SNHLY and FYNNEI. The CDR3, as DNA: TGTGCCAGCAGCCCAGGCGGGTTTTCTGAAGCTTTCTTT. This codes for CASSPGGFSEAFF.

The J gene is TRBJ1-1, the V gene TRBV21-1; the D segment call TRBD1 is taken from the table without a DNA check. TRBV21-1 is a pseudogene segment. CDR3 size: 16 residues. The CDR3 reads CASSKFRDRDNTEAFF. The CDR3 nucleotides read TGTGCCAGCAGCAAATTCCGGGACAGGGATAACACTGAAGCTTTCTTT.

The V and J genes are TRBV11-2 and TRBJ2-6; D is possibly TRBD1 (5 bases). Germline V CDR1 and CDR2: SGHAT, FQNNGV. V was clipped by 5 bases and J by 2 bases, with 7 bases between them. The length of the CDR3 is 14 residues. The CDR3 sequence is CASSQGTGANVLTF. The CDR3 region has the DNA TGTGCCAGCAGCCAGGGAACTGGGGCCAACGTCCTGACTTTC.

The CDR3 DNA follows: TGTGCCAGCAGACGGGCGGGAGGCAGAGGTGAGCAGTTCTTC. This gives the protein CASRRAGGRGEQFF. The V gene is TRBV7-8, the J gene TRBJ2-1, with 8 bases identical to TRBD2. The CDR3 consists of 14 residues. V lost 6 bases, J lost 9 bases, and 10 bases stayed unmatched. Germline CDR1 SGHVS, CDR2 FQNEAQ. The variable domain in full, completed from reference TRBV7-8 and TRBJ2-1, reads GAGVSQSPRYKVAKRGQDVALRCDPISGHVSLFWYQQALGQGPEFLTYFQNEAQLDKSGLPSDRFFAERPEGSVSTLKIQRTQQEDSAVYLCASRRAGGRGEQFFGPGTRLTVL.

This sequence joins TRBV7-2 and TRBJ2-6; 11 bases agree with TRBD2. The germline V gene has CDR1 SGHTA and CDR2 FQGNSA. The ends lost 2 bases at V and 0 bases at J; junction bases unmatched: 3. The CDR3 has 18 residues. The CDR3 nucleotides read TGTGCCAGCAGCTTACGTCTAGCGGGAGGCTCTGGGGCCAACGTCCTGACTTTC. Amino acids: CASSLRLAGGSGANVLTF.

The chain couples TRBV6-5 to TRBJ1-2, with D possibly TRBD1 on 5 matching bases. Germline V gene sequence: CDR1 MNHEY, CDR2 SVGAGI. There are 13 residues in the CDR3. V gave up 0 bases and J gave up 8 bases, with 10 bases separating them. The DNA for the CDR3 is TGTGCCAGCAGTTACTCGCCAACAGGCGGCTACACCTTC. Its protein product is CASSYSPTGGYTF.